This is a list of T cell receptor beta chains from one sample in a study of T-cell memory formation after mild COVID-19. TCRdb re-called the 5' RACE reads with MiXCR, one entry per CDR3 protein. The table records under 300,000 distinct CDR3 sequences, more than 15% of them present only once. Sequenced sample: PBMCs or a T cell subset sorted from them (not recorded which). These receptors were collected from a man in his late teens or twenties who had mild COVID-19 (a few samples of this study predate the infection). Cell type and time point are not known. Each CDR3 is given with its conserved first and last residue. D genes are given only for firm matches. A row's size may be missing; if present it is once, few, many or a size class.

j_call: TRBJ2-6
d_call: .
v_call: TRBV18
clone_size: many
cdr3_aa: CASSDGGPGANVLTF
cdr3_nt: TGTGCCAGCTCCGACGGGGGGCCCGGGGCCAACGTCCTGACTTTC

j_call: TRBJ1-2
d_call: .
v_call: TRBV6-5
clone_size: medium-sized
cdr3_aa: CASSYSTRGGYTF
cdr3_nt: TGTGCCAGCAGTTACTCGACCAGGGGAGGCTACACCTTC

j_call: TRBJ2-5
d_call: .
v_call: TRBV4-1
clone_size: few
cdr3_aa: CASSQVFQGGPLAQYF
cdr3_nt: TGCGCCAGCAGCCAAGTTTTCCAGGGGGGACCCCTTGCCCAGTACTTC

j_call: TRBJ2-3
d_call: .
v_call: TRBV6-6
clone_size: .
cdr3_aa: CASSYSIAGTNTQYF
cdr3_nt: TGTGCCAGCAGTTACTCGATCGCAGGGACAAATACGCAGTATTTT

j_call: TRBJ2-3
d_call: .
v_call: TRBV20-1
clone_size: .
cdr3_aa: CSITLSEGGTDTQYF
cdr3_nt: TGCAGTATCACACTATCGGAAGGGGGCACAGATACGCAGTATTTT

j_call: TRBJ2-3
d_call: TRBD2
v_call: TRBV7-2
clone_size: many
cdr3_aa: CASSLAFLAGGIRDTQYF
cdr3_nt: TGTGCCAGCAGCTTAGCGTTTCTAGCGGGGGGCATAAGAGATACGCAGTATTTT

j_call: TRBJ1-4
d_call: .
v_call: TRBV12-3/TRBV12-4
clone_size: .
cdr3_aa: CASSWANEKLFF
cdr3_nt: TGTGCCAGCAGTTGGGCTAATGAAAAACTGTTTTTT

j_call: TRBJ1-6
d_call: TRBD1
v_call: TRBV7-3
clone_size: .
cdr3_aa: CASSRGDREYSPLHF
cdr3_nt: TGTGCCAGCAGCCGTGGAGACAGGGAGTATTCACCCCTCCACTTT

j_call: TRBJ2-6
d_call: TRBD1
v_call: TRBV2
clone_size: .
cdr3_aa: CASSGQGDVLTF
cdr3_nt: TGTGCCAGCAGTGGGCAGGGGGACGTCCTGACTTTC

j_call: TRBJ2-1
d_call: .
v_call: TRBV7-9
clone_size: few
cdr3_aa: CASSFGGPYNEQFF
cdr3_nt: TGTGCCAGCAGCTTCGGGGGGCCCTACAATGAGCAGTTCTTC

j_call: TRBJ2-3
d_call: .
v_call: TRBV6-5
clone_size: few
cdr3_aa: CASSRDSQGDTQYF
cdr3_nt: TGTGCCAGCAGTCGTGACAGCCAAGGAGATACGCAGTATTTT

j_call: TRBJ1-3
d_call: .
v_call: TRBV15
clone_size: .
cdr3_aa: CATSRDWVSGNTIYF
cdr3_nt: TGTGCCACCAGCAGAGATTGGGTCTCTGGAAACACCATATATTTT

j_call: TRBJ2-1
d_call: TRBD1
v_call: TRBV24-1
clone_size: .
cdr3_aa: CATSDPPSDREEQFF
cdr3_nt: TGTGCCACCAGTGACCCGCCGTCCGACAGGGAAGAGCAGTTCTTC

j_call: TRBJ1-4
d_call: .
v_call: TRBV7-9
clone_size: few
cdr3_aa: CASSSAAGGLTNEKLFF
cdr3_nt: TGTGCCAGCAGCTCGGCCGCTGGCGGTCTGACTAATGAAAAACTGTTTTTT

j_call: TRBJ2-1
d_call: .
v_call: TRBV10-3
clone_size: .
cdr3_aa: CAISGGDNSDEQFF
cdr3_nt: TGTGCCATCAGTGGGGGAGACAACTCCGATGAGCAGTTCTTC

j_call: TRBJ1-5
d_call: .
v_call: TRBV7-9
clone_size: .
cdr3_aa: CASRGTPLSPQHF
cdr3_nt: TGTGCCAGCAGAGGGACGCCCTTATCGCCCCAGCATTTT

j_call: TRBJ2-2
d_call: .
v_call: TRBV10-3
clone_size: few
cdr3_aa: CAISEISSNTGELFF
cdr3_nt: TGTGCCATCAGTGAAATATCGTCGAACACCGGGGAGCTGTTTTTT

j_call: TRBJ1-1
d_call: .
v_call: TRBV19
clone_size: few
cdr3_aa: CASSALSRSTEAFF
cdr3_nt: TGTGCCAGTAGTGCTCTTTCAAGGTCAACTGAAGCTTTCTTT

j_call: TRBJ2-1
d_call: TRBD2
v_call: TRBV6-1
clone_size: .
cdr3_aa: CASAGTSGGGEQFF
cdr3_nt: TGTGCCAGCGCCGGGACTAGCGGGGGGGGTGAGCAGTTCTTC

j_call: TRBJ2-7
d_call: TRBD1
v_call: TRBV4-1
clone_size: many
cdr3_aa: CASRPPGQGREQYF
cdr3_nt: TGCGCCAGCAGACCCCCCGGACAGGGGAGGGAGCAGTACTTC

j_call: TRBJ1-1
d_call: .
v_call: TRBV7-9
clone_size: .
cdr3_aa: CASSLTYTEAFF
cdr3_nt: TGTGCCAGCAGCTTAACGTACACTGAAGCTTTCTTT

j_call: TRBJ2-3
d_call: TRBD2
v_call: TRBV5-1
clone_size: many
cdr3_aa: CASSSAGGTDTQYF
cdr3_nt: TGCGCCAGCAGCTCGGCGGGGGGAACAGATACGCAGTATTTT

j_call: TRBJ2-3
d_call: TRBD2
v_call: TRBV27
clone_size: .
cdr3_aa: CASASGGADTQYF
cdr3_nt: TGTGCCAGCGCGAGCGGGGGTGCAGATACGCAGTATTTT

j_call: TRBJ1-2
d_call: .
v_call: TRBV12-3/TRBV12-4
clone_size: .
cdr3_aa: CASIRGPGGYGYTF
cdr3_nt: TGTGCCAGCATCCGGGGGCCCGGCGGGTATGGCTACACCTTC

j_call: TRBJ1-1
d_call: .
v_call: TRBV15
clone_size: .
cdr3_aa: CATSRDGARGTEAFF
cdr3_nt: TGTGCCACCAGCAGAGATGGAGCGCGGGGCACTGAAGCTTTCTTT

j_call: TRBJ2-6
d_call: .
v_call: TRBV3-1
clone_size: .
cdr3_aa: CASNLDRKLDHGGANVLTF
cdr3_nt: TGTGCCAGCAATCTCGACAGAAAGCTTGATCATGGAGGGGCCAACGTCCTGACTTTC

j_call: TRBJ2-6
d_call: .
v_call: TRBV18
clone_size: .
cdr3_aa: CASSPLSGPGANVLTF
cdr3_nt: TGTGCCAGCTCACCACTATCTGGGCCTGGGGCCAACGTCCTGACTTTC

j_call: TRBJ2-1
d_call: TRBD1
v_call: TRBV11-2
clone_size: many
cdr3_aa: CASSLEPGTGFGVNEQFF
cdr3_nt: TGTGCCAGCAGCTTAGAGCCGGGGACAGGGTTCGGCGTGAATGAGCAGTTCTTC

j_call: TRBJ2-3
d_call: TRBD1
v_call: TRBV6-6
clone_size: .
cdr3_aa: CASSYRTGIADTQYF
cdr3_nt: TGTGCCAGCAGTTACCGGACAGGGATCGCAGATACGCAGTATTTT

j_call: TRBJ2-5
d_call: TRBD2
v_call: TRBV25-1
clone_size: .
cdr3_aa: CASSGLAGGHWETQYF
cdr3_nt: TGTGCCAGCAGTGGACTAGCGGGGGGGCATTGGGAGACCCAGTACTTC

j_call: TRBJ1-2
d_call: TRBD1
v_call: TRBV7-8
clone_size: many
cdr3_aa: CASSSGQGVDGYTF
cdr3_nt: TGTGCCAGCAGCTCCGGACAGGGAGTGGACGGCTACACCTTC

j_call: TRBJ2-2
d_call: .
v_call: TRBV7-2
clone_size: .
cdr3_aa: CASSFETIVTLNTGELFF
cdr3_nt: TGTGCCAGCAGCTTTGAAACCATCGTTACCCTGAACACCGGGGAGCTGTTTTTT

j_call: TRBJ2-2
d_call: .
v_call: TRBV6-4
clone_size: many
cdr3_aa: CASSGQNTGELFF
cdr3_nt: TGTGCCAGCAGTGGACAGAACACCGGGGAGCTGTTTTTT

j_call: TRBJ1-2
d_call: .
v_call: TRBV29-1
clone_size: few
cdr3_aa: CSVDQAYGYTF
cdr3_nt: TGCAGCGTTGACCAGGCCTATGGCTACACCTTC

j_call: TRBJ1-1
d_call: .
v_call: TRBV4-2
clone_size: .
cdr3_aa: CASSQQANTEAFF
cdr3_nt: TGTGCCAGCAGCCAACAGGCTAACACTGAAGCTTTCTTT

j_call: TRBJ1-2
d_call: TRBD1
v_call: TRBV9
clone_size: many
cdr3_aa: CASSAGGPTNYGYTF
cdr3_nt: TGTGCCAGCAGCGCAGGGGGACCGACTAACTATGGCTACACCTTC

j_call: TRBJ2-1
d_call: TRBD1
v_call: TRBV6-1
clone_size: .
cdr3_aa: CAARGRGRGEQFF
cdr3_nt: TGTGCCGCACGGGGCAGGGGGCGGGGTGAGCAGTTCTTC

j_call: TRBJ1-2
d_call: .
v_call: TRBV7-2
clone_size: .
cdr3_aa: CASSLVGGGANYGYTF
cdr3_nt: TGTGCCAGCAGCTTAGTAGGAGGCGGGGCTAACTATGGCTACACCTTC

j_call: TRBJ1-2
d_call: .
v_call: TRBV20-1
clone_size: few
cdr3_aa: CSAWMGGGYTF
cdr3_nt: TGCAGTGCGTGGATGGGGGGTGGCTACACCTTC

j_call: TRBJ2-5
d_call: .
v_call: TRBV4-2
clone_size: many
cdr3_aa: CASSQDIGASSVETQYF
cdr3_nt: TGTGCCAGCAGCCAAGACATCGGGGCCAGTTCGGTGGAGACCCAGTACTTC

j_call: TRBJ2-3
d_call: .
v_call: TRBV11-2
clone_size: .
cdr3_aa: CASRRSLSTDTQYF
cdr3_nt: TGTGCCAGCAGGAGGAGCTTAAGCACAGATACGCAGTATTTT

j_call: TRBJ2-1
d_call: .
v_call: TRBV5-1
clone_size: few
cdr3_aa: CASSPGAVYNEQFF
cdr3_nt: TGCGCCAGCAGCCCAGGGGCCGTCTACAATGAGCAGTTCTTC

j_call: TRBJ2-2
d_call: .
v_call: TRBV20-1
clone_size: .
cdr3_aa: CSALGAPSAGELFF
cdr3_nt: TGCAGTGCTCTGGGGGCCCCTAGTGCCGGGGAGCTGTTTTTT

j_call: TRBJ2-7
d_call: .
v_call: TRBV6-6
clone_size: .
cdr3_aa: CASSPMSYEQYF
cdr3_nt: TGTGCCAGCAGTCCTATGTCCTACGAGCAGTACTTC

j_call: TRBJ2-6
d_call: .
v_call: TRBV20-1
clone_size: .
cdr3_aa: CSALLSVSGANVLTF
cdr3_nt: TGCAGTGCGTTATTGTCCGTCTCTGGGGCCAACGTCCTGACTTTC

j_call: TRBJ2-1
d_call: TRBD2
v_call: TRBV20-1
clone_size: many
cdr3_aa: CSARTGGPSYNEQFF
cdr3_nt: TGCAGTGCTAGAACGGGGGGGCCCTCCTACAATGAGCAGTTCTTC

j_call: TRBJ2-7
d_call: .
v_call: TRBV12-3/TRBV12-4
clone_size: .
cdr3_aa: CASSSEAYEQYF
cdr3_nt: TGTGCCAGCAGCAGTGAGGCCTACGAGCAGTACTTC

j_call: TRBJ2-2
d_call: .
v_call: TRBV5-6
clone_size: once
cdr3_aa: CASSLGHQNTGELFF
cdr3_nt: TGTGCCAGCAGCTTGGGGCACCAGAACACCGGGGAGCTGTTTTTT

j_call: TRBJ1-1
d_call: TRBD1
v_call: TRBV7-8
clone_size: .
cdr3_aa: CASSLGGQAEAFF
cdr3_nt: TGTGCCAGCAGCTTAGGGGGACAGGCGGAAGCTTTCTTT

j_call: TRBJ1-6
d_call: TRBD1
v_call: TRBV12-3/TRBV12-4
clone_size: .
cdr3_aa: CASSPQGARVGSPLHF
cdr3_nt: TGTGCCAGCAGTCCACAGGGGGCGCGGGTAGGGTCACCCCTCCACTTT

j_call: TRBJ2-3
d_call: .
v_call: TRBV7-9
clone_size: many
cdr3_aa: CASSRQGEADTQYF
cdr3_nt: TGTGCCAGCAGCCGGCAGGGGGAGGCAGATACGCAGTATTTT

j_call: TRBJ1-2
d_call: .
v_call: TRBV7-9
clone_size: .
cdr3_aa: CASSLDLAYTF
cdr3_nt: TGTGCCAGCAGCTTAGATCTGGCCTACACCTTC